Below, 14 T cell receptor beta chains from the same sample are listed, as sequenced in a study of blood T cell repertoires in COVID-19. Profiling relied on immunoSEQ multiplex PCR, and the TCRdb table lists in-frame clones only, not all of them. Of 360,000 or so clones detected, around 89% appear once; the ten largest clones hold 6.5%. Input material: peripheral blood. The source of these receptors is a man between 18 and 29 years old with active or convalescent COVID-19.

The chain recombines TRBV6-1 with TRBJ1-3; 8 bases are shared with TRBD1. The CDR3 is 14 residues long. V was clipped by 8 bases and J by 6 bases; unmatched bases: 9. Germline CDR1 is MNHNS and CDR2 is SASEGT. CDR3 residues: CASCAGGNENTIYF. In nucleotides, the CDR3 is TGTGCCAGCTGTGCAGGGGGCAACGAAAACACCATATATTTT.

Turning to this clone: The same CDR3 is also encoded by other DNA sequences in this sample. The gene calls are TRBV6-2 or TRBV6-3 and TRBJ1-5; 9 bases are a match to TRBD1. V lost 5 bases and J lost 7; bases outside the gene matches: 3. This CDR3 has 13 residues. Germline assignment: CDR1 MNHEY and CDR2 SVGEGT. CDR3 DNA sequence: TGTGCCAGCAGTAAACAGGGGGCGCAGCCCCAGCATTTT. It yields the protein CASSKQGAQPQHF.

CDR3 nucleotides: TGTGCCAGCATCCAAATGGGACTAGCGGGGAGGTATGCGCAGTATTTT. Encoded protein: CASIQMGLAGRYAQYF. V and J are TRBV11-2 and TRBJ2-3; 13 positions agree with TRBD2. Germline lookup yields CDR1 SGHAT and CDR2 FQNNGV. V lost 7 bases and J lost 10; bases outside the gene matches: 14. The CDR3 is 16 amino acids.

CDR3 protein: CASSPDRGAYEQYF. CDR3 in DNA: TGTGCCAGCAGCCCAGACAGGGGGGCCTACGAGCAGTACTTC. The genes are TRBV7-9 and TRBJ2-7, with 9 bases lining up with TRBD1. Trimming took 5 bases from V and 2 from J; bases not matched to a gene: 4. Germline CDR1 is SEHNR and CDR2 is FQNEAQ (reference sequence). CDR3 length: 14 amino acids.

This clone was seen more than once but under ten times. The chain has TRBV6-2 or TRBV6-3 and TRBJ2-7; 7 bases agree with TRBD2. The junction had 15 bases not matched to a gene; V was cut back by 2 bases and J by 5 bases. This CDR3 region has 17 residues. Germline CDR1 reads MNHEY; CDR2 reads SVGEGT. The CDR3 loop reads CASSYLLLAWEGDEQYF. The CDR3 DNA follows: TGTGCCAGCAGTTACCTCTTACTAGCGTGGGAGGGCGACGAGCAGTACTTC.

V is TRBV7-9 and J is TRBJ2-7, with 7 bases fitting TRBD1. Germline V CDR1 and CDR2: SEHNR, FQNEAQ (reference sequence). J lost 6 bases, V lost 5 bases, and 4 bases had no gene match. This CDR3 is 12 amino acids long. CDR3 nucleotides: TGTGCCAGCAGCCCGACAGGGACCGAGCAGTACTTC. Amino acids: CASSPTGTEQYF.

The V gene is TRBV6-5, the J gene TRBJ1-4; D may be TRBD1 (5 bases). Deletions cut 0 bases from V and 7 bases from J, with 15 bases between. There are 16 residues in the CDR3. Germline V gene lookup returns CDR1 MNHEY and CDR2 SVGAGI. The DNA of the CDR3 is TGTGCCAGCAGTTACTCCCTCCCCACAGGTGGTGAAAAACTGTTTTTT. The encoded protein is CASSYSLPTGGEKLFF.

The gene calls are TRBV6-5 and TRBJ1-2; D may be TRBD1 (5 bases). The CDR3 runs 13 residues. Per germline, CDR1 MNHEY and CDR2 SVGAGI. Trimming stripped 5 bases from V and 6 bases from J, with 13 bases between. The CDR3 sequence is CASSTLDRNGYTF. In DNA, the CDR3 is TGTGCCAGCAGTACACTCGACAGAAATGGCTACACCTTC.

This chain links TRBV14 with TRBJ1-2, with TRBD1 matching 8 bases. Germline trimming cut 0 bases from V and 4 bases from J; bases unmatched to any gene: 1. The CDR3 runs 14 residues. CDR1 SGHDN and CDR2 FVKESK come from the germline V gene. The CDR3 protein is CASSQDGTGYGYTF. In DNA, the CDR3 is TGTGCCAGCAGCCAAGACGGGACAGGCTATGGCTACACCTTC. Supplemented by reference TRBV14 and TRBJ1-2, the full variable domain reads EAGVTQFPSHSVIEKGQTVTLRCDPISGHDNLYWYRRVMGKEIKFLLHFVKESKQDESGMPNNRFLAERTGGTYSTLKVQPAELEDSGVYFCASSQDGTGYGYTFGSGTRLTVV.

The chain combines TRBV11-2 with TRBJ1-6; 8 bases are shared with TRBD1. There are 15 residues in the CDR3. Losses at the gene ends were 3 bases for V and 6 bases for J; bases not matched to a gene: 4. Germline assignment: CDR1 SGHAT and CDR2 FQNNGV. DNA of the CDR3: TGTGCCAGCAGCTTCTATCAGGGGGCTAATTCACCCCTCCACTTT. Translating it yields CASSFYQGANSPLHF.

The rearrangement uses TRBV4-3 and TRBJ2-6; D unclear. The CDR3 extends over 16 amino acids. Germline V gene lookup returns CDR1 LGHNA and CDR2 YSLEER. The V and J ends lost 0 bases and 0 bases respectively, with 6 bases between them. DNA for the CDR3: TGCGCCAGCAGCCAAGATAGCAGCTCTGGGGCCAACGTCCTGACTTTC. Translation gives CASSQDSSSGANVLTF.

This rearrangement joins TRBV18 to TRBJ1-2, with a weak D call TRBD1 (6 bases). The V end was cut by 3 bases, the J end by 4 bases, with 21 bases between. The V gene's germline CDR1 is KGHSH and CDR2 LQKENI. The CDR3 is 17 amino acids. CDR3 bases: TGTGCCAGCTCACCCTCATCCCTGGGACAAAAAACCTATGGCTACACCTTC. As protein: CASSPSSLGQKTYGYTF.

The CDR3 reads CASSSTGKDGYTF. For the CDR3, the DNA is TGCGCCAGCAGCTCGACAGGGAAGGATGGCTACACCTTC. The chain joins TRBV4-1 to TRBJ1-2; 7 nucleotides line up with TRBD1. CDR3 size: 13 residues. Germline V gene sequence: CDR1 MGHRA, CDR2 YSYEKL. Trimming removed 5 bases from V and 6 bases from J; junction bases left unmatched: 6.

Here the CDR3 DNA reads TGTGCCAGCAGCATAGGGACAGGGTGGGGCTACACCTTC. This encodes CASSIGTGWGYTF. This chain connects TRBV7-3 to TRBJ1-2, with TRBD1 matching over 9 bases. V shed 5 bases, J shed 8 bases, and the junction held 6 bases outside the gene matches. The CDR3 has 13 amino acids. Germline V CDR1 and CDR2: SGHTA, FQGTGA.